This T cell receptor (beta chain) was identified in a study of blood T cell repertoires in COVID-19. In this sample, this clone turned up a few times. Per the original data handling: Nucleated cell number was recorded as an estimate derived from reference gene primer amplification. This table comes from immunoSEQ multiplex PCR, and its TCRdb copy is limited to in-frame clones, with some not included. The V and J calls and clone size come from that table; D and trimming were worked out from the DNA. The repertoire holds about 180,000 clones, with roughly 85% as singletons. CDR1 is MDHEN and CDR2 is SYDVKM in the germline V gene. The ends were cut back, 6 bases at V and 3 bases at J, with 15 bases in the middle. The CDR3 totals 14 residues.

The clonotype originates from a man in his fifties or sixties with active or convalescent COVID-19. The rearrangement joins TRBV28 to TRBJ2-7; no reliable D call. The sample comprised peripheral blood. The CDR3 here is CASRPRSTIYEQYF. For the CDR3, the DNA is TGTGCCAGCAGACCCCGGAGCACCATCTACGAGCAGTACTTC.